These T cell receptor beta chains were read from a single sample in a study of monozygotic twins with inflammatory bowel disease. Each CDR3 protein gets one entry in TCRdb, which reprocessed the 5' RACE reads and gives no DNA. This table lists approximately 150,000 distinct CDR3 sequences. The sequencing sample was made of blood. The receptors come from a human donor with ulcerative colitis or Crohn's disease, or a healthy co-twin of an affected twin (not recorded which). The CDR3 runs from the conserved cysteine through the conserved F or W.

v_call: TRBV12-3/TRBV12-4; j_call: TRBJ1-1; cdr3_aa: CASSLLNTEAFF
v_call: TRBV19; j_call: TRBJ2-2; cdr3_aa: CASSNGQRYTGELFF
v_call: TRBV5-6; j_call: TRBJ2-3; cdr3_aa: CASNLAGATDTQYF
v_call: TRBV27; j_call: TRBJ1-4; cdr3_aa: CASSSTFGQYNEKLFF
v_call: TRBV14; j_call: TRBJ1-2; cdr3_aa: CASSPAGTPTAF
v_call: TRBV6-5; j_call: TRBJ1-1; cdr3_aa: CASSSGQGATAVAFF
v_call: TRBV10-3; j_call: TRBJ1-5; cdr3_aa: CAIRPEGRLRPQHF
v_call: TRBV3-1; j_call: TRBJ2-7; cdr3_aa: CASSQDGSSYEQYF
v_call: TRBV19; j_call: TRBJ2-7; cdr3_aa: CASMGGDAYEQYF
v_call: TRBV5-1; j_call: TRBJ1-3; cdr3_aa: CASSSGPGTNAGNTIYF
v_call: TRBV29-1; j_call: TRBJ1-6; cdr3_aa: CSVADTYNSPLHF
v_call: TRBV5-1; j_call: TRBJ2-1; cdr3_aa: CASSLIRGGGNEQFF
v_call: TRBV4-2; j_call: TRBJ2-1; cdr3_aa: CASSQELNEQFF
v_call: TRBV18; j_call: TRBJ2-3; cdr3_aa: CASSQGQQTGDTQYF
v_call: TRBV9; j_call: TRBJ2-2; cdr3_aa: CASSAEVLSTGELFF
v_call: TRBV7-2; j_call: TRBJ1-1; cdr3_aa: CASRSGVRDSFFNTEAFF
v_call: TRBV30; j_call: TRBJ2-3; cdr3_aa: CAWSPVGRQGDTQYF
v_call: TRBV5-4; j_call: TRBJ1-5; cdr3_aa: CASSLDGFNQPQHF
v_call: TRBV20-1; j_call: TRBJ1-2; cdr3_aa: CSASGQLGYGYTF
v_call: TRBV5-4; j_call: TRBJ2-1; cdr3_aa: CASSLADGQGKGLAGPRNEQFF
v_call: TRBV6-5; j_call: TRBJ1-2; cdr3_aa: CASSYEGAQTKTAYGYTF
v_call: TRBV6-1; j_call: TRBJ2-3; cdr3_aa: CASSLLLAGVATDTQYF
v_call: TRBV5-4; j_call: TRBJ1-1; cdr3_aa: CASSGQGAMNTEAFF
v_call: TRBV20-1; j_call: TRBJ2-2; cdr3_aa: CSARGGANTGELFF
v_call: TRBV15; j_call: TRBJ2-2; cdr3_aa: CATSRGTGVATGELFF
v_call: TRBV4-3; j_call: TRBJ2-1; cdr3_aa: CASSQVSLAGEYNEQFF
v_call: TRBV7-2; j_call: TRBJ2-1; cdr3_aa: CASSLVYRDYYNEQFF
v_call: TRBV6-2/TRBV6-3; j_call: TRBJ1-5; cdr3_aa: CASSYSRQTVLPSGQPQHF
v_call: TRBV30; j_call: TRBJ2-5; cdr3_aa: CAWSRFGGETQYF
v_call: TRBV3-1; j_call: TRBJ1-1; cdr3_aa: CASSPGTGVGTEAFF
v_call: TRBV27; j_call: TRBJ2-7; cdr3_aa: CASSSPVAGVREQYF
v_call: TRBV10-2; j_call: TRBJ1-1; cdr3_aa: CASSIFLTGTEAFF
v_call: TRBV5-1; j_call: TRBJ2-7; cdr3_aa: CASSKRQGANEQYF
v_call: TRBV20-1; j_call: TRBJ2-3; cdr3_aa: CSAPTGTVTDTQYF
v_call: TRBV5-1; j_call: TRBJ1-1; cdr3_aa: CASSLSPTPASTEAFF
v_call: TRBV11-1; j_call: TRBJ2-7; cdr3_aa: CASSSGGTYEQYF